This T cell receptor (beta chain) originates from a study of T cell responses to AZD1222 COVID-19 vaccine. The CDR3 contains 18 residues. Per germline, CDR1 SGHAT and CDR2 FQNNGV. Trimming removed 5 bases from V and 2 bases from J, with 25 bases in between. Clones were sequenced by immunoSEQ multiplex PCR, and TCRdb holds only the in-frame ones, with some missing. The sample carries roughly 90,000 clones, about 89% recorded once. The receptor comes from an adult in good health. This material consisted of peripheral blood, taken on day 0 of MenACWY control vaccination. V and J are TRBV11-2 and TRBJ2-7; D may be TRBD1 or TRBD2 (5 bases each). The CDR3 here is CASSPVRRRHGTPYEQYF. The DNA for the CDR3 is TGTGCCAGCAGCCCAGTCCGGCGGAGACACGGGACCCCCTACGAGCAGTACTTC.